This T cell receptor (beta chain) emerged from a study of blood T cell repertoires in COVID-19. The overall study: Samples representing acute and convalescent COVID-19 were sourced from the United States, Italy and Spain. The cDNA or gDNA used as material had been derived from T cells, B-cell-depleted T cells, or PBMCs.

Per the original data handling: Estimated nucleated cell counts came from reference gene primer amplification. Sequencing was performed with immunoSEQ multiplex PCR; in TCRdb, only in-frame clones are kept and a portion is missing. V and J calls and clone size follow that table, whereas D and trimming were derived from the DNA. The data hold about 220,000 clones, with 70% to 90% observed a single time. The ends were cut back, 1 base at V and 8 bases at J, with 10 bases in the middle. CDR1 SGHNT and CDR2 YENEEA come from the germline V gene. CDR3 size: 13 residues. The TCR sequence derives from a woman in her thirties who had recovered from COVID-19. Source material: peripheral blood. The genes are TRBV11-3 and TRBJ2-3, with D possibly being TRBD1 (5 bases). CDR3 in amino acids: CASSLGTWGTQYF. The CDR3 coding sequence is TGTGCCAGCAGCTTAGGGACATGGGGTACGCAGTATTTT.